Listed below are T cell receptor beta chains from one sample, sequenced in a study of blood T cell repertoires in COVID-19. Data came from immunoSEQ multiplex PCR; TCRdb stores just in-frame clones and leaves some out. This table has about 190,000 clones, roughly four fifths appearing once. Material: peripheral blood. The receptors derive from a woman in her thirties or forties with acute or convalescent COVID-19. The conserved cysteine and the conserved F or W are not part of the CDR3 here.

V: TRBV4-1; J: TRBJ1-3; CDR3: ASSQSRDIRNTIY
V: TRBV18; J: TRBJ1-5; CDR3: ASSPIQNNQPQH
V: TRBV27; J: TRBJ2-2; CDR3: ASSPGWPTNTGELF
V: TRBV24-1; J: TRBJ2-7; CDR3: ATSDGGAREQY
V: TRBV7-2; J: TRBJ2-7; CDR3: ASSARQDTYEQY
V: TRBV9; J: TRBJ2-1; CDR3: ASSVAGVVVNEQF
V: TRBV2; J: TRBJ2-3; CDR3: ASSVGWGVGTDTQY
V: TRBV28; J: TRBJ1-1; CDR3: ASSPPRGGRTEAF
V: TRBV6-6; J: TRBJ1-2; CDR3: ASTTPTGNYGYT
V: TRBV7-8; J: TRBJ2-4; CDR3: ASSPSRFLAKNIQY
V: TRBV7-2; J: TRBJ2-7; CDR3: ASSPTSGSRGYEQY
V: TRBV4-1; J: TRBJ2-1; CDR3: ASSQGFGRGVREQF
V: TRBV4-1; J: TRBJ2-1; CDR3: ASSQGGGNEGNEQF
V: TRBV10-1; J: TRBJ2-2; CDR3: ASSRAGELF